Listed here are 10 T cell receptor beta chains from one sample, sequenced in a study of cytotoxic CD8 clonotypes in ibrutinib-treated CLL (dated by TCRdb to about 2021). Receptors were amplified or captured by the immunoSEQ multiplex PCR assay. Drawn from immuneACCESS, this table holds only the in-frame rearrangements with V and J called that TCRdb kept. Clones are partly lost; checked studies trace under half to an unresolved V gene and leave the rest unexplained. The sample records 25,000 to 30,000 clones, over 55% of which are singletons. The ten top clones hold less than 65% of the sample. The time point label, as the study defines it: roughly 2 years on ibrutinib. The starting material was PBMCs, obtained after 24 months of ibrutinib treatment. Receptors originate from a human donor with chronic lymphocytic leukemia.

The CDR3 coding sequence is TGTGCCAGCAGCCTCCGGGGTACGAATCAGCCCCAGCATTTT. The encoded protein is CASSLRGTNQPQHF. The chain carries TRBV5-6 and TRBJ1-5; D is undetermined. This CDR3 comprises 14 residues. The germline CDR1 and CDR2 sequences are SGHDT and YYEEEE. V dropped 4 bases and J dropped 4 bases, with 12 bases sitting between them.

The chain has TRBV7-6 and TRBJ2-5, with D possibly being TRBD2 (6 bases). Deletions cut 5 bases from V and 5 bases from J, with 15 bases between. Germline values: CDR1 SGHVS, CDR2 FNYEAQ. This CDR3 region has 14 residues. Here the CDR3 DNA reads TGTGCCAGCAGCGGAGGGATCGGCCGGGAGACCCAGTACTTC. It codes for CASSGGIGRETQYF.

This clone occurred a few times. V usage is TRBV18 and J usage is TRBJ1-5; D perhaps matches TRBD1 (6 bases). V was shortened by 5 bases and J by 1 base, with 12 bases between the two germline ends. CDR3 size: 15 residues. Germline V gene data show CDR1 as KGHSH and CDR2 as LQKENI. This CDR3 reads CASSTGYLSNQPQHF. CDR3 nucleotide sequence: TGTGCCAGCTCAACAGGGTATTTAAGCAATCAGCCCCAGCATTTT.

The V and J genes are TRBV9 and TRBJ1-5, with D unclear. Germline assignment: CDR1 SGDLS and CDR2 YYNGEE. CDR3 size: 14 residues. Trimming took 7 bases from V and 0 from J, leaving 11 bases between them. DNA of the CDR3: TGTGCCAGCGATACGGGGTATAGCAATCAGCCCCAGCATTTT. It codes for CASDTGYSNQPQHF.

This chain connects TRBV9 to TRBJ1-4, with no clear D. Looked up from germline, CDR1 is SGDLS and CDR2 is YYNGEE. CDR3 length: 13 amino acids. V was cut by 5 bases and J by 3 bases, with 8 bases left in between. The CDR3 region has the DNA TGTGCCAGCAGAAGAGAGTCTAATGAAAAACTGTTTTTT. It is translated as CASRRESNEKLFF.

The table lists this clone with a count of one. The chain couples TRBV7-3 to TRBJ2-3; D is ambiguous. Germline-derived CDR1 and CDR2 are SGHTA and FQGTGA. V gave up 2 bases and J gave up 1 base, with 10 bases separating them. The CDR3 contains 15 residues. The CDR3 bases are TGTGCCAGCAGCTTAGGGTTGCTTGGCACAGATACGCAGTATTTT. Its translation: CASSLGLLGTDTQYF.

The V call is TRBV6-5, the J call TRBJ1-3, with TRBD1 identical over 8 bases. Germline CDR1 and CDR2: MNHEY and SVGAGI. The V segment lost 2 bases and the J segment 4 bases; nucleotides outside the gene matches: 7. This CDR3 region has 16 residues. In nucleotides, the CDR3 is TGTGCCAGCAGTTACCAAAACAGGGGGAGAGGAAACACCATATATTTT. It encodes CASSYQNRGRGNTIYF.

The J gene is TRBJ2-6, the V gene TRBV28; 11 bases align to TRBD1. The V segment lost 6 bases and the J segment 3 bases; nucleotides outside the gene matches: 7. CDR1 and CDR2 from the germline V gene are MDHEN and SYDVKM. The CDR3 has 17 residues. The CDR3 here is CASRSPGQGVGANVLTF. CDR3 in DNA: TGTGCCAGCAGGTCTCCGGGACAGGGGGTTGGGGCCAACGTCCTGACTTTC. Based on the CDR3 plus reference TRBV28 and TRBJ2-6, the full variable domain is DVKVTQSSRYLVKRTGEKVFLECVQDMDHENMFWYRQDPGLGLRLIYFSYDVKMKEKGDIPEGYSVSREKKERFSLILESASTNQTSMYLCASRSPGQGVGANVLTFGAGSRLTVL.

J is TRBJ2-2 and V is TRBV5-1, with D hard to call. Trimming pared 5 bases from V and 4 bases from J, leaving 12 bases between. Per the germline V gene, CDR1 is SGHRS and CDR2 is YFSETQ. The CDR3 totals 14 residues. Here the CDR3 reads CASRPEPSTGELFF. CDR3 bases: TGCGCCAGCAGGCCAGAACCTTCCACCGGGGAGCTGTTTTTT.

The CDR3 protein is CASSYLQGIGDEAFF. In nucleotides, the CDR3 is TGTGCCAGCAGTTATTTACAGGGGATCGGCGATGAAGCTTTCTTT. V usage is TRBV6-5 and J usage is TRBJ1-1, with 7 bases that match TRBD1. Germline V gives CDR1 MNHEY, CDR2 SVGAGI. V was clipped by 3 bases and J by 7 bases; unmatched bases: 11. The CDR3 covers 15 residues.